Listed here are 11 T cell receptor beta chains from one sample, sequenced in a study of blood T cell repertoires in COVID-19. The table came from immunoSEQ multiplex PCR; TCRdb's copy has only in-frame clones and leaves some out. The sample lists 200,000 or so clones; about 86% were seen once. The sample consisted of PBMCs or T cells enriched from blood (not recorded which). These receptors were taken from a man aged 35-49 years who had recovered from COVID-19.

The CDR3 DNA is TGTGCCAGCGAGAATCTTGGTTCATGGGGCACAACCAATTCACCCCTCCACTTT. Translated, it gives CASENLGSWGTTNSPLHF. The chain employs TRBV7-9 and TRBJ1-6; a weak D match, TRBD1 (5 bases). There are 18 residues in the CDR3. V lost 8 bases and J 7 bases, leaving 27 bases between the germline ends. From germline, CDR1 is SEHNR and CDR2 FQNEAQ (reference sequence). The full variable domain, its missing parts supplied by reference TRBV7-9 and TRBJ1-6, is DTGVSQNPRHKITKRGQNVTFRCDPISEHNRLYWYRQTLGQGPEFLTYFQNEAQLEKSRLLSDRFSAERPKGSFSTLEIQRTEQGDSAMYLCASENLGSWGTTNSPLHFGNGTRLTVT.

The V call is TRBV10-3, the J call TRBJ1-2; D may be TRBD1 (6 bases). CDR1 is ENHRY, CDR2 SYGVKD, per germline. Trimming left V 3 bases short and J 3 bases short, with 17 bases between. The CDR3 is 16 amino acids. The DNA for the CDR3 is TGTGCCATCAGTGATCCGTTACAGGGTGCATACTATGGCTACACCTTC. Protein: CAISDPLQGAYYGYTF.

This sequence joins TRBV7-3 and TRBJ2-7; no clear D gene. The CDR3 is made up of 13 amino acids. The V gene's germline CDR1 is SGHTA and CDR2 FQGTGA. The germline V and J ends were trimmed by 5 bases and 0 bases, with 8 bases remaining between them. CDR3 nucleotide sequence: TGTGCCAGCAGCCCGCCTAGCTCCTACGAGCAGTACTTC. Translated: CASSPPSSYEQYF.

The J gene is TRBJ1-2, the V gene TRBV3-1 (or the pseudogene TRBV3-2); no clear D. The germline V and J ends were trimmed by 1 base and 6 bases, with 30 bases remaining between them. Per germline, CDR1 LGHDT and CDR2 YNNKEL (reference sequence). CDR3 length equals 20 residues. CDR3 nucleotides: TGTGCCAGCAGCCAAGTGGAGGAGGGTAGAATCATTGTGTCGGGAAATGGCTACACCTTC. Its translation is CASSQVEEGRIIVSGNGYTF.

This chain links TRBV4-1 with TRBJ1-5; D remains ambiguous. Trimming took 4 bases from V and 0 from J, leaving 13 bases between them. Germline V CDR1 and CDR2: MGHRA, YSYEKL. The length of the CDR3 is 16 residues. Written as DNA, the CDR3 is TGCGCCAGCAGCCCCTTTGAATTCTATAGCAATCAGCCCCAGCATTTT. Protein sequence: CASSPFEFYSNQPQHF.

This clone was seen a single time. This sequence joins TRBV3-1 (or the pseudogene TRBV3-2) and TRBJ2-2, with D possibly TRBD1 on 6 matching bases. CDR1 is LGHDT, CDR2 YNNKEL, per germline (reference sequence). V was cut by 3 bases and J by 0 bases, with 11 bases left in between. CDR3 size: 16 residues. CDR3 DNA: TGTGCCAGCAGCCATAGCGACAGGCCGAACACCGGGGAGCTGTTTTTT. It specifies CASSHSDRPNTGELFF.

This clone has more than one count but fewer than ten. J is TRBJ2-1 and V is TRBV9; 8 nucleotides agree with TRBD2. CDR3 length equals 15 residues. V lost 4 bases and J lost 6; bases outside the gene matches: 9. The V gene's germline CDR1 is SGDLS and CDR2 YYNGEE. The CDR3 region is CASSPLGGGGNEQFF. The CDR3, as DNA: TGTGCCAGCAGCCCCCTCGGGGGGGGAGGCAATGAGCAGTTCTTC.

The rearrangement uses TRBV2 and TRBJ2-1, with D perhaps TRBD2 (5 bases). V was cut by 10 bases and J by 8 bases, with 12 bases left in between. This CDR3 has 11 amino acids. Germline V CDR1 and CDR2: SNHLY, FYNNEI. As DNA, the CDR3 is TGTGCCACCTCACTAGGGTATGAGCAGTTCTTC. The encoded protein is CATSLGYEQFF.

This sequence joins TRBV29-1 and TRBJ1-3, with 7 positions matching TRBD1. V was clipped by 7 bases and J by 2 bases; unmatched bases: 14. The CDR3 sequence is 16 residues long. Germline CDR1 is SQVTM and CDR2 is ANQGSEA. CDR3 in amino acids: CSGLTGTEMAGNTIYF. The CDR3 DNA reads as TGCAGCGGGTTAACCGGGACAGAAATGGCTGGAAACACCATATATTTT.

J is TRBJ2-7 and V is TRBV4-2, with D perhaps matching TRBD2 (7 bases). The V end was cut by 4 bases, the J end by 3 bases, with 19 bases between. The CDR3 runs to 16 residues. Germline CDR1 and CDR2: LGHNA and YNFKEQ. The CDR3 region has the DNA TGTGCCAGCAGCCCCTTCGGGGGGCGCACTTACTACGAGCAGTACTTC. Amino acids: CASSPFGGRTYYEQYF.

This chain links TRBV3-1 (or the pseudogene TRBV3-2) with TRBJ1-3; 8 bases match TRBD1. Germline V gives CDR1 LGHDT, CDR2 YNNKEL (reference sequence). The V gene end was trimmed by 1 base and the J gene end by 2 bases; junction bases not matched to a gene: 7. This CDR3 contains 17 residues. The CDR3 DNA sequence: TGTGCCAGCAGCCAAGGGACAGGGAGGTTGACTGGAAACACCATATATTTT. It is translated as CASSQGTGRLTGNTIYF.